A selection of T cell receptor beta chains follows, all from one sample in a study of blood T cell repertoires in COVID-19. Here immunoSEQ multiplex PCR was the method, and the copy in TCRdb shows in-frame clones only, minus some. Here the sample spans roughly 100,000 clones, 80% to 95% being singletons. Material for sequencing was peripheral blood. These receptors were obtained from a woman between 45 and 60 years old with COVID-19, enrolled during active disease. The CDR3 runs from the conserved cysteine through the conserved F or W. The D gene is left open where the match is weak. Where a row states a size, it is once, few, many or the class of an expanded clone; other rows omit it.

TRBV25-1	.	TRBD1	TRBJ1-1	CASLGTGVQAFF	TGTGCCAGCCTAGGGACAGGGGTTCAAGCTTTCTTT
TRBV11-2	.	TRBD1	TRBJ2-5	CASSSGQGARETQYF	TGTGCCAGCAGCTCGGGACAGGGGGCGAGAGAGACCCAGTACTTC
TRBV4-3	.	.	TRBJ1-1	CASSQDRQGSSEAFF	TGCGCCAGCAGCCAAGATCGGCAGGGCTCCAGTGAAGCTTTCTTT
TRBV6-5	.	TRBD1	TRBJ1-6	CASTLGQVINSPLHF	TGTGCCAGCACCTTGGGACAGGTGATTAATTCACCCCTCCACTTT
TRBV27	.	TRBD2	TRBJ2-3	CASMTSGGYTNTDTQYF	TGTGCCAGCATGACTAGCGGGGGGTATACGAATACAGATACGCAGTATTTT
TRBV10-3	.	TRBD1	TRBJ1-2	CAISPPGTGGGGNYGYTF	TGTGCCATCAGTCCCCCGGGCACAGGGGGCGGTGGTAACTATGGCTACACCTTC
TRBV27	.	.	TRBJ1-2	CASYRGYGYTF	TGTGCCAGCTATCGAGGGTACGGCTACACCTTC
TRBV11-2	few	.	TRBJ1-6	CASSSRLGGGMKNSPLHF	TGTGCCAGCAGCTCCCGATTGGGAGGCGGGATGAAAAATTCACCCCTCCACTTT
TRBV27	.	.	TRBJ1-6	CASRFINAGSPLHF	TGTGCCAGCAGGTTCATAAACGCGGGGTCACCCCTCCACTTT
TRBV24-1	.	.	TRBJ1-1	CATSDLGTEAFF	TGTGCCACCAGTGATCTAGGCACTGAAGCTTTCTTT
TRBV5-1	few	.	TRBJ1-2	CASSRADRGNGYTF	TGCGCCAGCAGCCGAGCGGATAGAGGGAATGGCTACACCTTC
TRBV10-2	.	.	TRBJ1-5	CASSEGGRQPQHF	TGCGCCAGCAGTGAGGGGGGGAGGCAGCCCCAGCATTTT
TRBV12-3/TRBV12-4	.	.	TRBJ1-2	CASSLGQNYGYTF	TGTGCCAGCAGTTTAGGGCAGAACTATGGCTACACCTTC
TRBV6-2/TRBV6-3	once	.	TRBJ2-1	CASSKESPYNEQFF	TGTGCCAGCAGCAAGGAGAGCCCCTACAATGAGCAGTTCTTC
TRBV5-1	.	.	TRBJ1-2	CASSLGPPNYGYTF	TGCGCCAGCAGCCTTGGGCCCCCTAACTATGGCTACACCTTC
TRBV28	.	.	TRBJ1-6	CASSFGTGLYSPLHF	TGTGCCAGCAGTTTCGGTACAGGTTTATATTCACCCCTCCACTTT
TRBV29-1	.	TRBD1	TRBJ1-4	CSAEGTDLFF	TGCAGCGCTGAGGGGACAGATCTGTTTTTT
TRBV10-3	.	.	TRBJ2-1	CAISEYVGARGNEQFF	TGTGCCATCAGTGAGTATGTGGGGGCTCGAGGCAATGAGCAGTTCTTC
TRBV24-1	once	.	TRBJ1-1	CATEGGYTEAFF	TGTGCCACCGAAGGGGGATACACTGAAGCTTTCTTT
TRBV9	.	.	TRBJ1-3	CASSPLRGLTGNTIYF	TGTGCCAGCAGCCCCCTCAGGGGACTAACCGGAAACACCATATATTTT